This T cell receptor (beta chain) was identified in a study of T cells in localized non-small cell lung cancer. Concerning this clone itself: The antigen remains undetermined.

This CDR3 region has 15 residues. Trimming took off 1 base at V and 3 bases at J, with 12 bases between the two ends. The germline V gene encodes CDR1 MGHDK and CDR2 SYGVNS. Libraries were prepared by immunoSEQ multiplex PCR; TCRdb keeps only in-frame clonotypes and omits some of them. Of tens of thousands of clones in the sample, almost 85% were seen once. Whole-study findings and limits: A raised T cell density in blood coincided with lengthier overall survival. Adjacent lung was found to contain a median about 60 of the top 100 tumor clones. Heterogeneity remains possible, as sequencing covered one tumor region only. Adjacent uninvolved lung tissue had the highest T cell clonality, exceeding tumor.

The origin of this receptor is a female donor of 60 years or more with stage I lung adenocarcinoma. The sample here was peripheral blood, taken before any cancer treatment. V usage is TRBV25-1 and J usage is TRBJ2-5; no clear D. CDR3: CASSESGYGKETQYF. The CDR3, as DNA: TGTGCCAGCAGTGAATCTGGGTATGGGAAAGAGACCCAGTACTTC.